This TCR beta chain was sequenced for a study of OX40 agonist ivuxolimab in advanced cancers. Study as a whole: Hepatocellular carcinoma, melanoma, renal cell or head and neck cancer was diagnosed in the dose-escalation patients.

Using immunoSEQ multiplex PCR, the repertoire was profiled, and TCRdb retains in-frame clones only, with some absent. Of over 65,000 clones listed, around 92% were seen once; the top ten hold 11%. Points from the study as a whole: Clonal expansion by week 6 occurred in CD4+ and CD8+ blood T cells (at 0.1 to 3.0 mg/kg).

About this clone: Antigen unknown.

J was trimmed by 7 bases and V by 5 bases; bases with no gene match: 14. This CDR3 has 16 residues. The germline CDR1 and CDR2 sequences are SEHNR and FQNEAQ (reference sequence). The sequence was collected from an adult with an advanced solid tumor such as melanoma, head and neck, liver or kidney cancer. The chain employs TRBV7-9 and TRBJ1-2; 9 nucleotides align to TRBD1. The sequenced sample was CD4+ or CD8+ T cells sorted from blood, obtained in a trial of the OX40 agonist ivuxolimab. The CDR3 DNA is TGTGCCAGCAGCCACAGGGACAGGGCTTATTCTTTTGGCTACACCTTC. Amino acids: CASSHRDRAYSFGYTF.